This T cell receptor beta chain stems from a study of blood T cell repertoires in COVID-19. Assay: immunoSEQ multiplex PCR; the TCRdb copy retains only in-frame clones and omits some. The top ten hold about 15% of the sample, which has about 190,000 clones, around 84% seen once. This clone was recorded only once. Specimen: peripheral blood. The TCR was taken from a man aged 25-40 years with active or convalescent COVID-19.

This chain's CDR3 is CASSPLISGYEQYF. CDR3 in DNA: TGCGCCAGCAGCCCGCTTATTTCAGGGTACGAGCAGTACTTC. V gene TRBV4-1 combines with J gene TRBJ2-7, with a tentative D call TRBD1 (5 bases). There are 14 residues in the CDR3. V lost 4 bases and J lost 4, with 14 bases in between. Germline CDR1 MGHRA, CDR2 YSYEKL.